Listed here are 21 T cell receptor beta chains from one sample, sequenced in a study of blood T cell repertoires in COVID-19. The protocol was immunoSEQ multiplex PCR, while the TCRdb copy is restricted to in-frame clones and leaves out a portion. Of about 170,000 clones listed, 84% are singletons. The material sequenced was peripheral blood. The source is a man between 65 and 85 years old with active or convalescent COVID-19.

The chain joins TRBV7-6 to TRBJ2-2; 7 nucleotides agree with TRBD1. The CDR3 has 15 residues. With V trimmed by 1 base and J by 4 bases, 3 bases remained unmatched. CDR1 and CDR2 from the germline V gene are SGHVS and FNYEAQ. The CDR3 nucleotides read TGTGCCAGCAGCTTAGTACAGGGGCTCACCGGGGAGCTGTTTTTT. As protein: CASSLVQGLTGELFF. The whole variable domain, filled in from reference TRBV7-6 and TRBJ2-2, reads GAGVSQSPRYKVTKRGQDVALRCDPISGHVSLYWYRQALGQGPEFLTYFNYEAQQDKSGLPNDRFSAERPEGSISTLTIQRTEQRDSAMYRCASSLVQGLTGELFFGEGSRLTVL.

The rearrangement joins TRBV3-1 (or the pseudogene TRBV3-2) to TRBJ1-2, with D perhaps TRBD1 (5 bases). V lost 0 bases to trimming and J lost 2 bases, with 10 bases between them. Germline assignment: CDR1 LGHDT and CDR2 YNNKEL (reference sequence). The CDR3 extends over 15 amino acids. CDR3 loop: CASSQDSQGNYGYTF. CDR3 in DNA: TGTGCCAGCAGCCAAGATAGCCAGGGCAACTATGGCTACACCTTC.

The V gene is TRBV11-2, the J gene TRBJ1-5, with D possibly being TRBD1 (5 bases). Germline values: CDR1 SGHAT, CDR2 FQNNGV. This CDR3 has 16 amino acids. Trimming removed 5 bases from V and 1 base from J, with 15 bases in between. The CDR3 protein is CASSIGHGGSNQPQHF. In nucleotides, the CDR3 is TGTGCCAGCAGCATCGGCCACGGGGGGAGCAATCAGCCCCAGCATTTT.

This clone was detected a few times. Here the CDR3 reads CSVLQGAKSHEQYF. CDR3 nucleotides: TGCAGCGTCCTACAGGGTGCCAAGTCCCACGAGCAGTACTTC. The chain employs TRBV29-1 and TRBJ2-7, with a tentative D call TRBD1 (6 bases). The CDR3 is 14 amino acids. The V end was cut by 6 bases, the J end by 5 bases, with 20 bases between. Germline V gene data show CDR1 as SQVTM and CDR2 as ANQGSEA.

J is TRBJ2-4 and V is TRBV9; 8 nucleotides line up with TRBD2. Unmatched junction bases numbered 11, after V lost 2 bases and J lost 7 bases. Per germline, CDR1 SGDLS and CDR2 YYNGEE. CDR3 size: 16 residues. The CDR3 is CASSVAASGSWNIQYF. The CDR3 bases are TGTGCCAGCAGCGTGGCGGCCAGCGGGAGTTGGAACATTCAGTACTTC.

This chain's CDR3 is CASSDSSYNEQFF. As DNA, the CDR3 is TGTGCCAGCAGTGACAGTTCCTACAATGAGCAGTTCTTC. The chain carries TRBV25-1 and TRBJ2-1; no clear D gene. The CDR3 loop spans 13 amino acids. Germline V gives CDR1 MGHDK, CDR2 SYGVNS. Trimming took off 3 bases at V and 1 base at J, with 4 bases between the two ends.

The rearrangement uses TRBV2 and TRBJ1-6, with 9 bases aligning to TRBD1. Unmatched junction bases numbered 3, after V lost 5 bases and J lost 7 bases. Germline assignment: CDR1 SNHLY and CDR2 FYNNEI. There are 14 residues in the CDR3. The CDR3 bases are TGTGCCAGCAGTTACAGGGGGCGGAATTCACCCCTCCACTTT. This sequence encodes CASSYRGRNSPLHF.

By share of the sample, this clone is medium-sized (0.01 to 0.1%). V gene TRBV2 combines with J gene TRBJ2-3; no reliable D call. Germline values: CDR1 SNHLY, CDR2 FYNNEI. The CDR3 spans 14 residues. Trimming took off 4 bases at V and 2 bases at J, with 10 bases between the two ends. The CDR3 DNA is TGTGCCAGCAGTGTAAAGCGAACCACAGATACGCAGTATTTT. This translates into CASSVKRTTDTQYF. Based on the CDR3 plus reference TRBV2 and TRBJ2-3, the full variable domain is EPEVTQTPSHQVTQMGQEVILRCVPISNHLYFYWYRQILGQKVEFLVSFYNNEISEKSEIFDDQFSVERPDGSNFTLKIRSTKLEDSAMYFCASSVKRTTDTQYFGPGTRLTVL.

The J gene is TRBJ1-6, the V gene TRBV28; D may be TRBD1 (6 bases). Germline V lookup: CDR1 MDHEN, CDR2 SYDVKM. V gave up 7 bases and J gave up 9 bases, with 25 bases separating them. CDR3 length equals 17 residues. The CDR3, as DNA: TGTGCCAGCAATGATCCTCTAGGGGGTGGGAGATTTTCACCCCTCCACTTT. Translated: CASNDPLGGGRFSPLHF.

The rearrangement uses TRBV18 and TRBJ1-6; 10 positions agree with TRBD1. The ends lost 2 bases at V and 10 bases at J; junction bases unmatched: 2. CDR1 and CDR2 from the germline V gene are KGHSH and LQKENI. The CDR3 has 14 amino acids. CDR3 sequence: CASSPGQGDSPLHF. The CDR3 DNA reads TGTGCCAGCTCACCAGGACAGGGGGACTCACCCCTCCACTTT.

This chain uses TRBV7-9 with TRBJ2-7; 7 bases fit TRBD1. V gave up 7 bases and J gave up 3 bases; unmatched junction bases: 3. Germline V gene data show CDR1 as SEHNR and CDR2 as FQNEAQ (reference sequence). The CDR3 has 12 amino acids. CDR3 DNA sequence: TGTGCCAGCACAACAGGGGTCTACGAGCAGTACTTC. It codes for CASTTGVYEQYF. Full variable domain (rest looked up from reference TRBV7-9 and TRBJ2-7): DTGVSQNPRHKITKRGQNVTFRCDPISEHNRLYWYRQTLGQGPEFLTYFQNEAQLEKSRLLSDRFSAERPKGSFSTLEIQRTEQGDSAMYLCASTTGVYEQYFGPGTRLTVT.

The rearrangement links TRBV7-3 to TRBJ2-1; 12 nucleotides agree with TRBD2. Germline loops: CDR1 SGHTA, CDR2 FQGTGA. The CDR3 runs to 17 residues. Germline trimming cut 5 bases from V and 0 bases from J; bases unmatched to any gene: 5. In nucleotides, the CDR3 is TGTGCCAGCAGCCACCCTAGCGGGGGGGGCTCCTACAATGAGCAGTTCTTC. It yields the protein CASSHPSGGGSYNEQFF.

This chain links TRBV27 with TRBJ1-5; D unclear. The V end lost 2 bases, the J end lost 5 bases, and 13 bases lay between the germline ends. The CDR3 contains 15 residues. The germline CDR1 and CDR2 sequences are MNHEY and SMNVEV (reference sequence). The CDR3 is CASSLGGWRHQPQHF. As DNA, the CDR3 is TGTGCCAGCAGTTTAGGTGGCTGGAGGCATCAGCCCCAGCATTTT.

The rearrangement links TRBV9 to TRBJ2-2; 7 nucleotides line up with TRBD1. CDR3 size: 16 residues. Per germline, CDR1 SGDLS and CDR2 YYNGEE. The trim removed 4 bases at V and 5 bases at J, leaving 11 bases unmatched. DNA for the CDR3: TGTGCCAGCAGCCCGACAGGGCCGGTCCTAACCGGGGAGCTGTTTTTT. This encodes CASSPTGPVLTGELFF.

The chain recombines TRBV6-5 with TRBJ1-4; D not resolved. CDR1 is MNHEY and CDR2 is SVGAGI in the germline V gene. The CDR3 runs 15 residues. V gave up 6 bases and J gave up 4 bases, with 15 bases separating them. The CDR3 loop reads CASSLEVPLNEKLFF. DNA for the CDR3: TGTGCCAGCAGCCTTGAGGTTCCCCTTAATGAAAAACTGTTTTTT.

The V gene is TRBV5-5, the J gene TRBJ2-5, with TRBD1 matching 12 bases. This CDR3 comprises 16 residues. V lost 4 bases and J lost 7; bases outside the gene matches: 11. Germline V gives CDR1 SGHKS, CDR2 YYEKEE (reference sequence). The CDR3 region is CASSVGDRGPAATQYF. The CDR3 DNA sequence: TGTGCCAGCAGCGTGGGGGACAGGGGGCCAGCCGCGACCCAGTACTTC.

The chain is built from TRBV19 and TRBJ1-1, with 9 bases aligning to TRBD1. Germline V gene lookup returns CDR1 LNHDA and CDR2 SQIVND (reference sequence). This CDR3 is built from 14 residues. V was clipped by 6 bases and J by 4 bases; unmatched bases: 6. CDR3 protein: CASRLGQGGTEAFF. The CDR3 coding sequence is TGTGCCAGTAGACTGGGACAGGGAGGCACTGAAGCTTTCTTT.

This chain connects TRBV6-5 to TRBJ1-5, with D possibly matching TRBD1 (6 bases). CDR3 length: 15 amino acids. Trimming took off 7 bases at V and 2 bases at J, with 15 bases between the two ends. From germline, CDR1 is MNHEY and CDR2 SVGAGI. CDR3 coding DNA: TGTGCCAGCAAAGGGGGAGGGGTCGGCAATCAGCCCCAGCATTTT. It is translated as CASKGGGVGNQPQHF.

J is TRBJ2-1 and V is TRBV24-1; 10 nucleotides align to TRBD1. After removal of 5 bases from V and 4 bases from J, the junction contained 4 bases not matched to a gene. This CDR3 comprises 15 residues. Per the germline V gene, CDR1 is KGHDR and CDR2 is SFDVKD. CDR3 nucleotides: TGTGCCACCAGTGGGGACAGGGGCGGGTACAATGAGCAGTTCTTC. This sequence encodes CATSGDRGGYNEQFF.

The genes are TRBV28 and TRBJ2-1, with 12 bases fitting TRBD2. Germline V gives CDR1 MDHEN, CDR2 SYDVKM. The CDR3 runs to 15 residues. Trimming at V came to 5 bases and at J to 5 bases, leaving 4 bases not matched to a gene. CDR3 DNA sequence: TGTGCCAGCAGTCCCTGGACTAGCGGGAACAATGAGCAGTTCTTC. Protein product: CASSPWTSGNNEQFF. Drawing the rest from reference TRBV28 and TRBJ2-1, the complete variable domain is DVKVTQSSRYLVKRTGEKVFLECVQDMDHENMFWYRQDPGLGLRLIYFSYDVKMKEKGDIPEGYSVSREKKERFSLILESASTNQTSMYLCASSPWTSGNNEQFFGPGTRLTVL.

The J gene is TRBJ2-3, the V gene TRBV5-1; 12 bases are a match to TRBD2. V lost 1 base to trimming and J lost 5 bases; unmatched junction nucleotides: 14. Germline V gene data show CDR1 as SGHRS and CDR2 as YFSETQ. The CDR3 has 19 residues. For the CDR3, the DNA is TGCGCCAGCAGCTTGTTTCTAGCGGGGGGGCCAGGGCCCCAAGATACGCAGTATTTT. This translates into CASSLFLAGGPGPQDTQYF.